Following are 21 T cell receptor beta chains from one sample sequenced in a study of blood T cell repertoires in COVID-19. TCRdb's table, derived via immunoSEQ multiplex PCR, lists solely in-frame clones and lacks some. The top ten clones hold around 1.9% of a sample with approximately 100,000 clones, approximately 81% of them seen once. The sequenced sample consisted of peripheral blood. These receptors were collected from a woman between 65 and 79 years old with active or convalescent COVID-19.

This chain's CDR3 is CASRQSYNSPLHF. CDR3 DNA sequence: TGTGCCAGCAGACAGAGTTATAATTCACCCCTCCACTTT. The chain employs TRBV14 and TRBJ1-6; D ambiguous. This CDR3 spans 13 amino acids. The germline V gene has CDR1 SGHDN and CDR2 FVKESK. Trimming shortened V by 6 bases and J by 4 bases, and 7 bases separated the two germline ends.

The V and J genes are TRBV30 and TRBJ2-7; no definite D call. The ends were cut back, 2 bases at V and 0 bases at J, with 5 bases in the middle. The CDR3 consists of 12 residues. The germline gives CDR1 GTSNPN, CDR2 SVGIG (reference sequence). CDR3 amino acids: CAWSRSSYEQYF. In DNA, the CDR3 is TGTGCCTGGAGTCGGAGCTCCTACGAGCAGTACTTC.

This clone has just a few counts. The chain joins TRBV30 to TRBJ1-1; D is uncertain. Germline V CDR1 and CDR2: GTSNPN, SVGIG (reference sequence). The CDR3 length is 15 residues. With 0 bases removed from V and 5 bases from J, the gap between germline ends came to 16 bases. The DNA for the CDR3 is TGTGCCTGGAGTGTTGGGGAATGGAGGAGGACTGAAGCTTTCTTT. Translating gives CAWSVGEWRRTEAFF.

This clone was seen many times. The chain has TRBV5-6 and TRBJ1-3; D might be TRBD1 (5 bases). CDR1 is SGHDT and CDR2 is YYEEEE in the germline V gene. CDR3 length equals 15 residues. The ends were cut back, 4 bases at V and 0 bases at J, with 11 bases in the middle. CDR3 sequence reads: CASSIRALSGNTIYF. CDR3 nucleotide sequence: TGTGCCAGCAGCATCAGGGCACTCTCTGGAAACACCATATATTTT.

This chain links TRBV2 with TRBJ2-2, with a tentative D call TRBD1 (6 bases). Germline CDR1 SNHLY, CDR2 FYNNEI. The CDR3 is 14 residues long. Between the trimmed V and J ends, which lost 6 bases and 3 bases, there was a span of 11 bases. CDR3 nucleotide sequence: TGTGCCAGCAGCGGGGACACACACACCGGGGAGCTGTTTTTT. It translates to CASSGDTHTGELFF.

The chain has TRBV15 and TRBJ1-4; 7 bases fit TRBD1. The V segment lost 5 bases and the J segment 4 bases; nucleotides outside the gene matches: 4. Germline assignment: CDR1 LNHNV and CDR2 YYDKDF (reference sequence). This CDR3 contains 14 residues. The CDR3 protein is CATSDDRVNEKLFF. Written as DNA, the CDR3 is TGTGCCACCAGCGACGACAGGGTTAATGAAAAACTGTTTTTT.

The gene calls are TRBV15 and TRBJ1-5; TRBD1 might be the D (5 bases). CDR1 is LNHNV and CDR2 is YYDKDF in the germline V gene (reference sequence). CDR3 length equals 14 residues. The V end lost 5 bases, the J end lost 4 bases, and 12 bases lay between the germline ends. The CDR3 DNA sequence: TGTGCCACCAGCCCAGGGAATAGAAATCAGCCCCAGCATTTT. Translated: CATSPGNRNQPQHF.

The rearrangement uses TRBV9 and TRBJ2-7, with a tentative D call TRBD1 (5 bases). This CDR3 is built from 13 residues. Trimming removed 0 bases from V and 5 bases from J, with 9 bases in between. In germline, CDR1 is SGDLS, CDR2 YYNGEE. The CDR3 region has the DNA TGTGCCAGCAGCGTAGGGCAGGGTAACGAGCAGTACTTC. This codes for CASSVGQGNEQYF. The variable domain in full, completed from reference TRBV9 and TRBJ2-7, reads DSGVTQTPKHLITATGQRVTLRCSPRSGDLSVYWYQQSLDQGLQFLIQYYNGEERAKGNILERFSAQQFPDLHSELNLSSLELGDSALYFCASSVGQGNEQYFGPGTRLTVT.

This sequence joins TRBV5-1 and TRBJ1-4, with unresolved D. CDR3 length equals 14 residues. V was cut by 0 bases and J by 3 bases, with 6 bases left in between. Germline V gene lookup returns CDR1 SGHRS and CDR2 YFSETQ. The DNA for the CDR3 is TGCGCCAGCAGCTTGGCAGCGGCTAATGAAAAACTGTTTTTT. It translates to CASSLAAANEKLFF.

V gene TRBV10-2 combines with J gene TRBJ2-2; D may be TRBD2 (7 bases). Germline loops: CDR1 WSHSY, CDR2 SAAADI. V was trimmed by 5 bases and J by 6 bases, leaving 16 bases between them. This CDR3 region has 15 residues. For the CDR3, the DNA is TGCGCCAGCAGTCAAAAGGGAGGGGGAGCCGGGGAGCTGTTTTTT. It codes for CASSQKGGGAGELFF.

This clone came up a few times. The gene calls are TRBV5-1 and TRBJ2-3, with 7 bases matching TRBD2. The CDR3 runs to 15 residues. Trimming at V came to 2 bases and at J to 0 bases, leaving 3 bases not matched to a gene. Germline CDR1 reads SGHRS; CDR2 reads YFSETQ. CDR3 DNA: TGCGCCAGCAGCTTTCGCGGGGGAAGCACAGATACGCAGTATTTT. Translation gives CASSFRGGSTDTQYF.

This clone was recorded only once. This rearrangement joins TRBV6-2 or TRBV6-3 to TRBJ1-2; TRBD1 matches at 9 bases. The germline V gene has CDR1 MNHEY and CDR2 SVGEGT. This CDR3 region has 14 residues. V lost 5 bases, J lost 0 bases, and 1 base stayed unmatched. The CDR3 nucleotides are TGTGCCAGCAGTGGGACAGGGTCTAACTATGGCTACACCTTC. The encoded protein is CASSGTGSNYGYTF.

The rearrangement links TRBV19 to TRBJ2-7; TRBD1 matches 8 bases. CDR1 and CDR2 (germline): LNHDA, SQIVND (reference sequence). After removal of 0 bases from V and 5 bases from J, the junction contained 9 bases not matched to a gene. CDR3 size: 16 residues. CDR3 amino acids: CASSIDSGRGQDEQYF. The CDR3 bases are TGTGCCAGTAGTATAGACTCGGGCAGGGGGCAAGACGAGCAGTACTTC.

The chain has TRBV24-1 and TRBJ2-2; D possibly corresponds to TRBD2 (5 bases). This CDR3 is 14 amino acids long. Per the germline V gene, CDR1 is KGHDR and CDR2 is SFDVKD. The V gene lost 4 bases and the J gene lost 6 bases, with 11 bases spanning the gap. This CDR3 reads CATSDFVGAGELFF. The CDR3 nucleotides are TGTGCCACCAGTGACTTCGTCGGGGCCGGGGAGCTGTTTTTT.

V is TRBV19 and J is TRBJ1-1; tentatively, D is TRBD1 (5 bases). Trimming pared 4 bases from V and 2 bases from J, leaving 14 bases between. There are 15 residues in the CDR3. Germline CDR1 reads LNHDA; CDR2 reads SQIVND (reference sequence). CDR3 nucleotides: TGTGCCAGTAGTAAATGGATGGACACAAACACTGAAGCTTTCTTT. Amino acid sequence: CASSKWMDTNTEAFF.

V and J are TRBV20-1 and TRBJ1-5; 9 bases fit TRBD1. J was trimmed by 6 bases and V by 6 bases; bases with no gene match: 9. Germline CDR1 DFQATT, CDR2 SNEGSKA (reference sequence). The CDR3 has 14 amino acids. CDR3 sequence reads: CSASRQGESQPQHF. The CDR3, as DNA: TGCAGTGCGAGTCGACAGGGGGAGAGTCAGCCCCAGCATTTT.

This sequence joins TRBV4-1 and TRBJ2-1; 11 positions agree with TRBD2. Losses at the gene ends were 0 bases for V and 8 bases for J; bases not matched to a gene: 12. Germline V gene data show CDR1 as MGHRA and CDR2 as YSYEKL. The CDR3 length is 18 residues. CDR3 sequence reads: CASSQEFLTSGSTYEQFF. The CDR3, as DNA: TGCGCCAGCAGCCAAGAGTTCCTTACTAGCGGGAGTACCTATGAGCAGTTCTTC.

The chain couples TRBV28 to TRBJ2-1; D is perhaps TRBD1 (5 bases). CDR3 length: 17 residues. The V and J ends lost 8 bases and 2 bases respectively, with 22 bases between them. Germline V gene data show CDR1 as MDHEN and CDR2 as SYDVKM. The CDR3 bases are TGTGCCAGCCACAACCCATTGACAGCTCTCACCTACAATGAGCAGTTCTTC. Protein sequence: CASHNPLTALTYNEQFF.

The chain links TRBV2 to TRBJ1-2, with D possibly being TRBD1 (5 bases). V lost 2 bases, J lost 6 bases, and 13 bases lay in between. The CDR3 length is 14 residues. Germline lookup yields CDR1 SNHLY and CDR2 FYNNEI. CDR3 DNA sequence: TGTGCCAGCAGTGAATTAGGGGAGGGGAATGGCTACACCTTC. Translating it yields CASSELGEGNGYTF. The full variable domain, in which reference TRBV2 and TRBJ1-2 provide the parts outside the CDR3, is EPEVTQTPSHQVTQMGQEVILRCVPISNHLYFYWYRQILGQKVEFLVSFYNNEISEKSEIFDDQFSVERPDGSNFTLKIRSTKLEDSAMYFCASSELGEGNGYTFGSGTRLTVV.

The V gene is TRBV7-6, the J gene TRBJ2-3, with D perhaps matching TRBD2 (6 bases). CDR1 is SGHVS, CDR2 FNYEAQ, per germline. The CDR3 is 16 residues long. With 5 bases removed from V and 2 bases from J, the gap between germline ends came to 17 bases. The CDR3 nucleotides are TGTGCCAGCAGCCCAGTCGGCGGGGCTTTCACAGATACGCAGTATTTT. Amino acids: CASSPVGGAFTDTQYF.

CDR3 residues: CASSLQGVGTEAFF. CDR3 in DNA: TGTGCCAGCAGTTTACAGGGGGTTGGAACTGAAGCTTTCTTT. The chain recombines TRBV6-2 or TRBV6-3 with TRBJ1-1, with 8 positions matching TRBD1. Per the germline V gene, CDR1 is MNHEY and CDR2 is SVGEGT. The ends lost 4 bases at V and 5 bases at J; junction bases unmatched: 6. The CDR3 runs 14 residues.